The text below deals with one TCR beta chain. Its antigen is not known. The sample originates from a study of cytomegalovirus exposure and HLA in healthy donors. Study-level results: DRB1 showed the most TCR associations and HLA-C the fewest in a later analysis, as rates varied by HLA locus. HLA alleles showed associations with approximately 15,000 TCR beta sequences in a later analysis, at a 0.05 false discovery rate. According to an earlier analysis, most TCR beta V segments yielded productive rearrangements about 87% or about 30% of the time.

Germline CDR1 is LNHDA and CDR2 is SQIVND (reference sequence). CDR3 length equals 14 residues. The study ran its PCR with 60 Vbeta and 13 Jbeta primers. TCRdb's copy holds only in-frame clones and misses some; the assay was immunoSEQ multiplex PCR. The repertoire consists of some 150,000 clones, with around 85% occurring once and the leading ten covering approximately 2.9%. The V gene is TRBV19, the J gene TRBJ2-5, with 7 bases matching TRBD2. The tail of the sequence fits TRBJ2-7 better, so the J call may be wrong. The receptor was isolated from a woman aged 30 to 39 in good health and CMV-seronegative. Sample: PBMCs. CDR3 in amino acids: CASSIRGGHYEQYF. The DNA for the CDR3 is TGTGCCAGTAGTATACGGGGAGGGCACTACGAGCAGTACTTC.